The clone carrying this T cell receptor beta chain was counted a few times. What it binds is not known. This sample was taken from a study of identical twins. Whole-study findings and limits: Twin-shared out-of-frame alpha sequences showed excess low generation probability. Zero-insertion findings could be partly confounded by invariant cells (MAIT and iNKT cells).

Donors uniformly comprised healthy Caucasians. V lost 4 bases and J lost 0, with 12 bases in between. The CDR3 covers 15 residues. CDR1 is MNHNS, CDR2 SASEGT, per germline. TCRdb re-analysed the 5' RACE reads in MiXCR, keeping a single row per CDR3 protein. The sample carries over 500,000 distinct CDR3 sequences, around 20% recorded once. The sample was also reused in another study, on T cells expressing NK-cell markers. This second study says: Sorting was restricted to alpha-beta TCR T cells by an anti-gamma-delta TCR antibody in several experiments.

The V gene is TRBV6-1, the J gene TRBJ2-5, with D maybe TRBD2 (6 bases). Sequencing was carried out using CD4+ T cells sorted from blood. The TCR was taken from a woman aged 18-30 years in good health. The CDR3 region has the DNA TGTGCCAGCAGTGGGACTAACCAGTACCAAGAGACCCAGTACTTC. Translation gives CASSGTNQYQETQYF.